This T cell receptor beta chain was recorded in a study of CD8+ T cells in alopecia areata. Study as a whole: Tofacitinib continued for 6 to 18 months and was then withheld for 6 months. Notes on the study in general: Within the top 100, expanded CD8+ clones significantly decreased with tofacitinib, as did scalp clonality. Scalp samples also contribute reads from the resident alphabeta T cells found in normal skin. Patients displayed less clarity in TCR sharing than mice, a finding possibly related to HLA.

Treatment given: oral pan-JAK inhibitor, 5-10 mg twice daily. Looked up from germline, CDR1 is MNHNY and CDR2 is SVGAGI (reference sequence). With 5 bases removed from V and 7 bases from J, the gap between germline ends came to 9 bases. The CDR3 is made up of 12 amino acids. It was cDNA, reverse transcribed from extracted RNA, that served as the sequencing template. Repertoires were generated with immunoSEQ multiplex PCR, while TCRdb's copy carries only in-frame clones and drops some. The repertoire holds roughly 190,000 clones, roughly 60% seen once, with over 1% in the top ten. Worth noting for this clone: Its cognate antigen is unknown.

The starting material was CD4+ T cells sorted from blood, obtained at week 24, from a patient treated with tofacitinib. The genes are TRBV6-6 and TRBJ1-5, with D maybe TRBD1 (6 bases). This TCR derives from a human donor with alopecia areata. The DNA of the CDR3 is TGTGCCAGCAGTCCCGGGGGCCAGCCCCAGCATTTT. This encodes CASSPGGQPQHF.